The 21 T cell receptor beta chains in this list originate from one sample, sequenced in a study of T cells in women clearing cervical HPV infection. Sequencing used immunoSEQ multiplex PCR; TCRdb keeps in-frame clones, though not all of them. The listing records 30,000 or so clones. Sequenced sample: blood buffy coat. The receptors originated from a woman between 18 and 70 years old with a cervical HPV16 infection that either progressed to CIN3+ or cleared (not recorded which).

On this clone: The read halts 3 residues ahead of the CDR3 end, with the missing end drawn from the germline J gene. J is TRBJ1-1 and V is TRBV5-1, with D maybe TRBD1 (6 bases). Trimming cost V 1 base and J 1 base, with 8 bases left between them. The germline V gene encodes CDR1 SGHRS and CDR2 YFSETQ. This CDR3 has 14 residues. The sequenced part of the CDR3 DNA is TGCGCCAGCAGCTTGTGGGGGCAGAACACTGAA. Translating it yields CASSLWGQNTE. The entire CDR3 sequence reads CASSLWGQNTEAFF.

With respect to this clone: The read halts 3 residues ahead of the CDR3 end, with the missing end drawn from the germline J gene. J is TRBJ2-5 and V is TRBV9; TRBD1 aligns across 8 bases. The length of the CDR3 is 16 residues. V dropped 4 bases and J dropped 1; count of bases not matched to a gene: 9. From germline, CDR1 is SGDLS and CDR2 YYNGEE. CDR3 bases read: TGTGCCAGCAGCTCCTGGACAGGGTCGGGCCAAGAGACC. Translation gives CASSSWTGSGQET. The whole CDR3 region reads CASSSWTGSGQETQYF.

In regard to this clone: Sequencing ends 3 residues short of the CDR3 end; the germline J gene provides the rest. The chain couples TRBV4-1 to TRBJ1-1; 7 bases are shared with TRBD1. Germline V gene data show CDR1 as MGHRA and CDR2 as YSYEKL. The V segment lost 2 bases and the J segment 6 bases; nucleotides outside the gene matches: 0. The CDR3 spans 12 residues. CDR3 bases read: TGCGCCAGCAGCCAAACAGGGGCTGAA. Protein product: CASSQTGAE. The whole CDR3 sequence reads CASSQTGAEAFF.

Points on this clone: From the germline J gene comes the end of the CDR3, since the read stops 3 residues before it. The rearrangement uses TRBV19 and TRBJ1-1; D may be TRBD1 (5 bases). The germline V and J ends were trimmed by 3 bases and 3 bases, with 14 bases remaining between them. The CDR3 consists of 15 residues. Germline lookup yields CDR1 LNHDA and CDR2 SQIVND (reference sequence). The CDR3 bases that were read are TGTGCCAGTAGTATGATGCAGGGAAAGGACACTGAA. Encoded protein: CASSMMQGKDTE. Given in full, the CDR3 is CASSMMQGKDTEAFF.

In regard to this clone: The read gets to within 3 residues of the CDR3 end, and the germline J gene fills in the rest. The chain links TRBV18 to TRBJ2-5, with 7 bases identical to TRBD1. Per germline, CDR1 KGHSH and CDR2 LQKENI. The CDR3 sequence is 14 residues long. The V gene end was trimmed by 5 bases and the J gene end by 4 bases; junction bases not matched to a gene: 7. The CDR3 here is CASSKQGNGETQYF. CDR3 DNA (partial): TGTGCCAGCTCAAAACAGGGGAACGGAGAGACC.

Concerning this clone: The DNA ends 3 residues before the CDR3 does, and the rest of the CDR3 is filled in from the germline J gene. The rearrangement links TRBV19 to TRBJ2-2; D possibly corresponds to TRBD2 (7 bases). Germline V gives CDR1 LNHDA, CDR2 SQIVND (reference sequence). Trimming removed 5 bases at V and 4 bases at J, with 11 bases between. CDR3 length: 14 residues. CDR3 DNA, as far as it was read: TGTGCCAGTAGTCGGGGGGCGCGCACCGGGGAG. This gives the protein CASSRGARTGE. The entire CDR3 is CASSRGARTGELFF.

Remarks on this clone: The read finishes 3 residues shy of the CDR3 end, and the germline J gene is used to complete it. Other DNA sequences from this sample encode an identical CDR3 as well. The rearrangement uses TRBV5-1 and TRBJ1-5; 7 positions agree with TRBD1. Germline V CDR1 and CDR2: SGHRS, YFSETQ. Germline trimming cut 0 bases from V and 4 bases from J; bases unmatched to any gene: 4. This CDR3 contains 15 residues. The CDR3 sequence: CASSLGQGANQPQHF. The CDR3 bases that were read are TGCGCCAGCAGCTTGGGACAGGGAGCAAATCAGCCC.

About this clone itself: With the read ending 3 residues before the CDR3 end, the germline J gene is used to fill in that end. The J gene is TRBJ2-5, the V gene TRBV5-1, with a tentative D call TRBD1 (5 bases). The CDR3 totals 14 residues. CDR1 SGHRS and CDR2 YFSETQ come from the germline V gene. Trimming took off 3 bases at V and 4 bases at J, with 13 bases between the two ends. The sequenced part of the CDR3 DNA is TGCGCCAGCAGCTGGGCAGGGCCAGGAGAGACC. Translation gives CASSWAGPGET. The full CDR3 sequence reads CASSWAGPGETQYF.

In regard to this clone: The CDR3 end falls 3 residues outside the read, so it is completed with the germline J gene. The J gene is TRBJ1-1, the V gene TRBV5-1, with TRBD1 matching over 9 bases. Germline assignment: CDR1 SGHRS and CDR2 YFSETQ. CDR3 length equals 13 residues. The ends lost 4 bases at V and 6 bases at J; junction bases unmatched: 4. The CDR3 DNA, read in part, is TGCGCCAGCAGCCCACAGGGGGCGGCTGAA. It specifies CASSPQGAAE. The whole CDR3 reads CASSPQGAAEAFF. Filled out from reference TRBV5-1 and TRBJ1-1, the complete variable domain reads KAGVTQTPRYLIKTRGQQVTLSCSPISGHRSVSWYQQTPGQGLQFLFEYFSETQRNKGNFPGRFSGRQFSNSRSEMNVSTLELGDSALYLCASSPQGAAEAFFGQGTRLTVV.

As concerns this clone: The read ends 3 residues early relative to the CDR3; the germline J gene fills the gap. The chain employs TRBV5-1 and TRBJ2-7; 11 bases match TRBD1. The CDR3 totals 14 residues. J was trimmed by 2 bases and V by 3 bases; bases with no gene match: 1. Germline V gene sequence: CDR1 SGHRS, CDR2 YFSETQ. CDR3: CASSWGQGAYEQYF. The part of the CDR3 DNA that was read is TGCGCCAGCAGCTGGGGACAGGGGGCCTACGAG.

Incomplete CDR3 DNA: TGTGCCAGCAGCTTGTCTTTCGGGACAGGTACTGAA. Residues: CASSLSFGTGTE. The whole CDR3 reads CASSLSFGTGTEAFF. This chain links TRBV5-4 with TRBJ1-1; 8 bases are shared with TRBD1. The sequence runs out 3 residues before the end of the CDR3; the remainder is reconstructed from the germline J gene. V dropped 1 base and J dropped 5; count of bases not matched to a gene: 7. Germline V gene data show CDR1 as SGHNT and CDR2 as YYREEE (reference sequence). The CDR3 runs to 15 residues.

For this clone: The read ends 3 residues shy of where the CDR3 ends; the end is completed using the germline J gene. The chain uses TRBV4-1 and TRBJ1-1, with D maybe TRBD1 (5 bases). CDR1 MGHRA and CDR2 YSYEKL come from the germline V gene. The CDR3 spans 14 residues. V gave up 4 bases and J gave up 5 bases, with 14 bases separating them. The CDR3 spells CASSLPGLETEAFF. CDR3 DNA (partial): TGCGCCAGCAGCCTACCAGGGTTAGAAACTGAA.

As concerns this clone: Coverage ceases 3 residues before the CDR3 finishes, and the germline J gene fills in the end. The chain combines TRBV5-1 with TRBJ1-4; D remains unclear. Trimming took 4 bases from V and 0 from J, leaving 19 bases between them. This CDR3 region has 18 residues. Germline lookup yields CDR1 SGHRS and CDR2 YFSETQ. CDR3 DNA, as far as it was read: TGCGCCAGCAGCAATCGACACCTGCCCCTTGCAACTAATGAAAAA. It is translated as CASSNRHLPLATNEK. The whole CDR3 protein reads CASSNRHLPLATNEKLFF.

In regard to this clone: The missing CDR3 end, 3 residues past where the read stops, is filled in from the germline J gene. This chain links TRBV28 with TRBJ2-7; 8 nucleotides match TRBD2. With 4 bases clipped from V and 3 bases from J, the junction kept 17 bases outside the gene matches. Germline V CDR1 and CDR2: MDHEN, SYDVKM. The CDR3 length is 18 residues. CDR3 bases read: TGTGCCAGCAGTTCGGCCGGGACTAGTTCTAACGGGGACTACGAG. Its protein product is CASSSAGTSSNGDYE. The entire CDR3 sequence reads CASSSAGTSSNGDYEQYF.

Remarks on this clone: The CDR3 end is not reached by the read, which stops 3 residues before it; the germline J gene fills it in. The chain is built from TRBV2 and TRBJ1-1; 10 positions match TRBD1. Trimming took 4 bases from V and 6 from J; bases not matched to a gene: 11. Germline CDR1 is SNHLY and CDR2 is FYNNEI. The CDR3 covers 16 residues. CDR3 DNA (partial): TGTGCCAGCAGTGCTGCGACAGGGGGCGCTTTACCTGAA. The encoded protein is CASSAATGGALPE. The full CDR3 protein is CASSAATGGALPEAFF. Combining the CDR3 with reference TRBV2 and TRBJ1-1 gives the whole variable domain EPEVTQTPSHQVTQMGQEVILRCVPISNHLYFYWYRQILGQKVEFLVSFYNNEISEKSEIFDDQFSVERPDGSNFTLKIRSTKLEDSAMYFCASSAATGGALPEAFFGQGTRLTVV.

To note about this clone: The read ends 3 residues before the CDR3 terminus; that terminus is restored from the germline J gene. The chain couples TRBV20-1 to TRBJ2-7, with 8 bases fitting TRBD2. V lost 6 bases and J lost 2; bases outside the gene matches: 12. This CDR3 has 15 residues. Germline CDR1 reads DFQATT; CDR2 reads SNEGSKA (reference sequence). The CDR3 bases that were read are TGCAGTGCCCCCGGTGGGAGCGGGGGACCCTACGAG. Translated, it gives CSAPGGSGGPYE. From start to end, the CDR3 is CSAPGGSGGPYEQYF.

Comment on this clone: The read terminates 3 residues before the CDR3 end, so the remaining end is supplied by the germline J gene. The rearrangement joins TRBV5-1 to TRBJ2-3; the D is unclear. Trimming took 4 bases from V and 6 from J, leaving 9 bases between them. The V gene's germline CDR1 is SGHRS and CDR2 YFSETQ. The CDR3 sequence is 12 residues long. The CDR3 is CASSTTFDTQYF. The sequenced CDR3 bases are TGCGCCAGCAGCACCACTTTCGATACG.

On this clone itself: The read terminates 3 residues before the CDR3 end, so the remaining end is supplied by the germline J gene. The V call is TRBV6-4, the J call TRBJ1-1; 9 nucleotides line up with TRBD1. Germline values: CDR1 MRHNA, CDR2 SNTAGT. J lost 5 bases, V lost 8 bases, and 12 bases had no gene match. There are 15 residues in the CDR3. CDR3 bases read: TGTGCCAGCTCCCGGACAGGGGAGATAGGGACTGAA. Its protein product is CASSRTGEIGTE. The CDR3 in its entirety is CASSRTGEIGTEAFF.

Measured by frequency, this clone is medium-sized. The CDR3 extends 3 residues past the end of the read, so its final part is completed from the germline J gene. The V and J genes are TRBV13 and TRBJ1-4; D ambiguous. The CDR3 length is 13 residues. V lost 5 bases to trimming and J lost 4 bases, with 8 bases between them. Germline loops: CDR1 PRHDT, CDR2 FYEKMQ (reference sequence). The CDR3 reads CASSVRYNEKLFF. Incomplete CDR3 DNA: TGTGCCAGCAGCGTCCGCTATAATGAAAAA.

Regarding this clone: With the read ending 3 residues before the CDR3 end, the germline J gene is used to fill in that end. The chain joins TRBV5-1 to TRBJ1-6, with TRBD1 matching over 7 bases. The CDR3 length is 15 residues. Germline V lookup: CDR1 SGHRS, CDR2 YFSETQ. J lost 8 bases, V lost 4 bases, and 9 bases had no gene match. CDR3 DNA, as far as it was read: TGCGCCAGCAGCAGGGGGCCGGGGGTTGATTCACCC. Its protein is CASSRGPGVDSP. In full, the CDR3 reads CASSRGPGVDSPLHF.

The part of the CDR3 DNA that was read is TGTGCCATCAGTGATTCAGCGGGGAAAGAGACC. It yields the protein CAISDSAGKET. The full CDR3 sequence reads CAISDSAGKETQYF. The chain links TRBV10-3 to TRBJ2-5, with 7 nucleotides matching TRBD2. The read falls 3 residues short of the CDR3 end, and the missing part is taken from the germline J gene. The germline gives CDR1 ENHRY, CDR2 SYGVKD. V was pared by 3 bases and J by 3 bases, with 4 bases of the junction left unmatched. CDR3 length equals 14 residues.